This TCR beta chain was documented in a study of T cell repertoires in cytomegalovirus infection. The germline V gene has CDR1 MDHEN and CDR2 SYDVKM. The CDR3 has 16 amino acids. Trimming took off 6 bases at V and 5 bases at J, with 20 bases between the two ends. In regard to this clonotype: Its antigen is still unknown.

A single record per CDR3 protein comes from TCRdb applying MiXCR to the reads. This table holds 250,000 to 400,000 distinct CDR3 sequences, about 25% found once. This chain uses TRBV28 with TRBJ2-1; tentative D call: TRBD2 (5 bases). The TCR originated in a human donor in good health (CMV status not recorded). Some clones in this sample may be carry-over from other donors' samples. The specimen was cultured PBMCs, collected from culture after CMV antigen stimulation. CDR3 amino acids: CASRFAGLINHNEQFF. DNA for the CDR3: TGTGCCAGCAGATTCGCGGGCCTAATTAACCACAATGAGCAGTTCTTC.